Listed here is a single TCR beta chain. No antigen is known for it. No per-base quality is available; no much larger clone lies one base away. The data were taken from a study of cytomegalovirus exposure and HLA in healthy donors (dated by TCRdb to 2017 to 2019). Regarding the study in general: In an earlier analysis of roughly 500 of the donors, 276 Gb of sequence data and 100 million or so unique TCR beta sequences from 150 million to 200 million T cells were reported. All discovery cohort repertoires had been generated using a single sequencing platform. The study profiled the T cell repertoires of under 700 subjects by immunosequencing and related them to cytomegalovirus serostatus. Among the roughly 370 genotyped donors, around 81% belonged to the genetic ancestry cluster associated with self-reported Caucasian donors. Donor age, sex, ethnicity and CMV serostatus were compiled together with the repertoire data. Roughly 290 gigabases of sequencing data and around 88 million unique TCR sequences made up an early release that covered nearly 650 HLA-typed donors. In a later analysis, previously published TCR beta repertoires from 600 to 850 donors were re-analyzed and high-resolution HLA genotyping was added so that TCR occurrence patterns could be studied. A later genetic analysis used genome-wide SNP genotypes for about 60% of the roughly 670 donors, treating that subset as a discovery cohort. Among a few hundred genotyped donors of the cohort, an average of approximately 250,000 unique TCR beta nucleotide sequences were sequenced per donor, roughly a sixth of them non-productive. A separate validation cohort of 100 to 150 different subjects was used in addition to the roughly 640-subject first cohort. The study aimed to test whether signatures of past pathogen exposure could be identified by cataloging public T cell receptors. Rather than using new phenotypic data, the later analysis identified candidate immune exposures from TCR beta sequences and from how often those sequences occurred across donors. To predict cytomegalovirus infection status, the study combined high-throughput TCR immunosequencing, statistical association of individual TCRs with disease status, and machine learning. Five DR-DQ haplotypes were treated as single units for association and clustering because of strong linkage in the cohort. HLA typing included class I and class II loci at four-digit resolution. The number of typed donors differed by locus: about 629-630 for A, B, C, DRB1 and DQB1; 522 for DQA1; over 600 for DPA1; and approximately 450 for DPB1. In an earlier analysis of a few hundred of the donors, high-throughput TCR beta sequencing was used to judge whether each TCR beta V gene segment behaved as functional or pseudogenic. Broad study findings and their caveats: HLA typing was unavailable for some donors at each locus, so association tests used only the typed subset. A total of fewer than 200 TCR beta chains were listed by the study as associated with cytomegalovirus. An earlier analysis of around 500 of the donors showed that most TCR beta V segments appeared in productive rearrangements either about 87% or about 30% of the time, which broadly matched IMGT annotations. In a later genetic analysis, a missense DCLRE1C variant was associated with V-gene and J-gene trimming of TCR beta chains, and the association was replicated in an independent cohort. Most TCR sequences were observed very rarely across donors, whereas some public TCRs were present in many individuals. The authors suggested that the approach could potentially be extended to other disease states and immunological phenotypes. Some IMGT-functional V segments, including TRBV6-2 and TRBV6-3, could not be told apart with the 87-base-pair reads, so those segments were excluded. Linkage disequilibrium might explain the correlated functional status among segregating V segments, but an unknown experimental factor could not be ruled out. The earlier analysis of a few hundred of the donors excluded 15 to 20 rarely observed V segments, including chromosome 9 orphons, because counts were too low. Roughly uniform sequencing depth across donors was assumed in presence/absence analyses, although this assumption may not hold. At a false discovery rate of 0.05, a later analysis linked about 16,000 TCR beta sequences to specific HLA alleles. According to a later analysis, parvovirus B19, influenza, CMV and Epstein-Barr virus appeared linked to several top co-occurrence clusters. The cohort was sequenced for TCR beta chains only, and without alpha or paired-chain data the features that could be detected were limited. According to a later analysis, most CMV-associated TCR beta chains appeared to be HLA-restricted, and the HLA associations seemed to be driven largely by CMV exposure. A further reported finding was that TCR beta sequences accurately predicted the HLA-A and HLA-B alleles for most subjects in the first cohort. In a later analysis, the rate of TCR association differed among HLA loci, with DRB1 alleles having the most associated TCRs and HLA-C alleles having the fewest. A group of highly shared sequence variants was considered likely to be a technical artifact of the sequencing pipeline. In a later genetic analysis, fewer N-insertions in productive TCRs were reported among donors in an Asian-associated ancestry cluster than the roughly 700-donor mean. Immune exposure information for the cohort was limited to CMV serostatus. Cytomegalovirus status was reported to be diagnosed by the classifier with high specificity and sensitivity in both the original and validation cohorts. Strong co-occurrence of HLA alleles, especially DR and DQ, made assigning TCR associations to individual alleles difficult. In vitro tests confirmed that a few of the cytomegalovirus-associated TCR beta chains recognize cytomegalovirus antigens. In a later analysis, HLA-associated TCR beta chains showed more clonal expansion and lower generation probabilities than non-associated chains that were equally common.

Libraries were built with the immunoSEQ multiplex PCR assay. For the multiplex PCR, a mixture combining 60 forward primers for TCR Vbeta segments and 13 reverse primers for TCR Jbeta segments was used. A multiplex PCR assay on genomic DNA amplified the CDR3 region of rearranged TCR beta genes. Amplified TCR beta libraries were sequenced as 87-base-pair reads on the Illumina HiSeq System. In the authors' own workflow: Across the 500 to 700 repertoires, a later analysis counted approximately 83 million unique TCR beta chains, 9.5 million to 13 million of which were shared by at least two donors. To remove PCR and sequencing errors, raw reads were error-corrected and collapsed into unique sequences using a nearest-neighbor algorithm that merged closely related sequences. CDR3 sequences were aligned to IMGT reference sequences to assign V, D and J gene segments. Each retained sequence needed at least a six-nucleotide match to both a V gene segment and a J gene segment. A rearrangement was called productive if the CDR3 had no stop codons and remained in frame with V and J, and every other rearrangement was called non-productive. CDR3 was defined according to IMGT convention as the region running from the second conserved V-encoded cysteine to the conserved J-encoded phenylalanine. In an earlier analysis of more than 550 of the donors, sequences lacking an unambiguous match to a single V gene segment were excluded. In an earlier analysis of several hundred of the donors, a V segment was called functional when productive rearrangements were above 56.7%, and segregating when the standard deviation between donors exceeded 5%. To diagnose cytomegalovirus status from the catalog of TCR beta chain sequences, a statistical classification framework was built. A later analysis assigned V and J genes by comparing TCR nucleotide sequences with IMGT/GENE-DB human TR gene sequences. Using the TCRdist pipeline, a later analysis assigned CDR3 sequences along with most-parsimonious VDJ recombination scenarios. In a later analysis, each TCR beta chain was defined by its CDR3 amino acid sequence together with its V-gene family, and reads lacking a unique V-gene family were excluded. A later analysis removed 550 to 650 highly shared, low-generation-probability nucleotide sequences to deal with suspected cross-contamination and a sequencing artifact. For each public chain, a later analysis derived a clonal expansion index from normalized ranks of inferred template counts within each repertoire. A later analysis computed generation probabilities with a VDJ recombination model fitted to out-of-frame rearrangements, and checked the results against IGoR. In a later analysis, TCR-TCR, TCR-HLA and TCR-CMV co-occurrence was scored with hypergeometric tests, and a repertoire-size bias correction was applied to TCR pairs. A later analysis estimated false discovery rates by permuting HLA or CMV assignments 20 times. A later analysis grouped co-occurring TCRs with DBSCAN, adding TCRdist sequence similarity when clustering within HLA-allele-positive subsets. Repertoires with fewer than 30,000 or more than 120,000 public chains were left out of co-occurrence clustering, as were about five repertoires with anomalous nucleotide sharing. TCRdb carries this immuneACCESS record with in-frame sequences only. Its versions omit some clonotypes, under half of them owing to an unresolved V gene in the studies checked, with the rest unexplained. V, J and clone size are those of that table, while D and trimming were read from the DNA. The sample yields approximately 150,000 clones; 80% were counted once. The ten largest clones add up to approximately 4.5% of the sample.

The cohort comprised under 700 healthy bone marrow donors. All cohort members were sampled while nominally healthy, although unrecorded immune exposures were likely present. The donor was CMV seronegative and belonged to the group of 352 seronegative cohort members. A peripheral blood sample was collected from each donor, and TCR beta sequencing was performed on peripheral blood mononuclear cells. Genomic DNA was extracted from the blood cell samples with the Qiagen DNeasy Blood Extraction Kit. From the cysteine through the phenylalanine, the CDR3 covers 17 amino acids. Just the 51-base CDR3 DNA is kept, in frame starting at base 1. CDR1 and CDR2 are drawn from the germline V gene: LGHNA, YSLEER. At the junction V is shortened by 3 bases and J by 0 bases, with 15 bases in between.

The sample consisted of PBMCs. The receptor's source is a man aged 25 to 45 in good health and CMV-seronegative. The chain couples TRBV4-3 to TRBJ1-3; a tentative D match to TRBD1 spans 6 bases. The CDR3 is CASSHVRDTGSGNTIYF. The DNA reads as follows: TGCGCCAGCAGCCATGTCCGGGACACCGGCTCTGGAAACACCATATATTTT.